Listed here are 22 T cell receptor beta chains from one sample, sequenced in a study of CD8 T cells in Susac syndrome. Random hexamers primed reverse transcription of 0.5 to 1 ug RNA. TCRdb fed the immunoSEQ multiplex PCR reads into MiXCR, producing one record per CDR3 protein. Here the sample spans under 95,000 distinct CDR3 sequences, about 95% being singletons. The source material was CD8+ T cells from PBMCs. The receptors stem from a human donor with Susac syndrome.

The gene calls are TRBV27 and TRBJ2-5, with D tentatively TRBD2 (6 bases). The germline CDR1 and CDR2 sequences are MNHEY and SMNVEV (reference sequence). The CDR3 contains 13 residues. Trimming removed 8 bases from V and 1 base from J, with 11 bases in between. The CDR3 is CASGVAAQETQYF. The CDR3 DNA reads TGTGCCAGCGGGGTAGCGGCCCAAGAGACCCAGTACTTC.

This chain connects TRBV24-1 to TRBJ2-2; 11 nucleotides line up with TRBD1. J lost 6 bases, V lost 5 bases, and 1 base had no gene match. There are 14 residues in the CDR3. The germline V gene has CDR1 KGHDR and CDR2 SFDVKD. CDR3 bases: TGTGCCACCAGTGGGGACAGGGGGGCCGGGGAGCTGTTTTTT. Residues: CATSGDRGAGELFF.

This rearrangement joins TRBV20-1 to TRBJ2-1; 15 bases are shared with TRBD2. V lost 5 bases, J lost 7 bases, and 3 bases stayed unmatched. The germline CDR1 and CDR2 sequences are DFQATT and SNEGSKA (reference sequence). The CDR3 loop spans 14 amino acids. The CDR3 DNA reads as TGCAGTGCTCTAGGACTAGCGGGAGGGAATGAGCAGTTCTTC. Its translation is CSALGLAGGNEQFF.

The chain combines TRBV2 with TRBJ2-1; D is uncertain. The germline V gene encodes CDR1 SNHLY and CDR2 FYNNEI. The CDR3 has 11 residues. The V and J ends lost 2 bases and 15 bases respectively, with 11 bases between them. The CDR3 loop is CASSERPPRFF. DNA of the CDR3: TGTGCCAGCAGTGAACGGCCCCCAAGGTTCTTC.

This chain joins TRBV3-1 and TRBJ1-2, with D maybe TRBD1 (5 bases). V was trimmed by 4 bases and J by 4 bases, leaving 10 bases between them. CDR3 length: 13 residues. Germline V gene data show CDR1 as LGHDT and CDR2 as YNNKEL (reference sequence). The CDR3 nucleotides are TGTGCCAGCAGCCTACCTACAGGCTATGGCTACACCTTC. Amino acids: CASSLPTGYGYTF. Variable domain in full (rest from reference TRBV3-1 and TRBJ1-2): DTAVSQTPKYLVTQMGNDKSIKCEQNLGHDTMYWYKQDSKKFLKIMFSYNNKELIINETVPNRFSPKSPDKAHLNLHINSLELGDSAVYFCASSLPTGYGYTFGSGTRLTVV.

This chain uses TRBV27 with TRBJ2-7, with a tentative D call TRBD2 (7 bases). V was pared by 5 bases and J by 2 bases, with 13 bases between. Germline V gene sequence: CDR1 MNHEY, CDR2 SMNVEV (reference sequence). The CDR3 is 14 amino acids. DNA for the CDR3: TGTGCCAGCAGTCTGGGGGGGGCCACCTACGAGCAGTACTTC. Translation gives CASSLGGATYEQYF.

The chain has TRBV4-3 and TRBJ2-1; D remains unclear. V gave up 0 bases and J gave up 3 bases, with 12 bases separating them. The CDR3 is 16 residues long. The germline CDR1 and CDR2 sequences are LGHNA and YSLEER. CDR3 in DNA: TGCGCCAGCAGCCAAGATGTGCGGTCTTTCTACAATGAGCAGTTCTTC. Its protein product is CASSQDVRSFYNEQFF.

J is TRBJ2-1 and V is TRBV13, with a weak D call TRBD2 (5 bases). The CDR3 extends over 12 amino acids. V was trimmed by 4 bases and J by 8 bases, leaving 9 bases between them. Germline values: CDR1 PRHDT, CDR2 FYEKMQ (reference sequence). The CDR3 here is CASSSGRDEQFF. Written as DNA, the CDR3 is TGTGCCAGCAGCTCCGGGCGGGATGAGCAGTTCTTC.

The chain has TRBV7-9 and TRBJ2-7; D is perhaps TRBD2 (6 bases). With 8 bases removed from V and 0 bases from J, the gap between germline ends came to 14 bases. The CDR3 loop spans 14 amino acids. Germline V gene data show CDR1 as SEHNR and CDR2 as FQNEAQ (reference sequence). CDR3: CASVMGGASYEQYF. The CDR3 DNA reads TGTGCCAGCGTCATGGGCGGGGCCTCCTACGAGCAGTACTTC. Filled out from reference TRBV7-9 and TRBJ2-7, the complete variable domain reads DTGVSQNPRHKITKRGQNVTFRCDPISEHNRLYWYRQTLGQGPEFLTYFQNEAQLEKSRLLSDRFSAERPKGSFSTLEIQRTEQGDSAMYLCASVMGGASYEQYFGPGTRLTVT.

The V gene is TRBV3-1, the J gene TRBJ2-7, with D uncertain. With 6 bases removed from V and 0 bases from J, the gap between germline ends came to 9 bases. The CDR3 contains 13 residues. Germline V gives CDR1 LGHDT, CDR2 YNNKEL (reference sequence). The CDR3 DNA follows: TGTGCCAGCAGTCCGCTGAGCTCCTACGAGCAGTACTTC. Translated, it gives CASSPLSSYEQYF.

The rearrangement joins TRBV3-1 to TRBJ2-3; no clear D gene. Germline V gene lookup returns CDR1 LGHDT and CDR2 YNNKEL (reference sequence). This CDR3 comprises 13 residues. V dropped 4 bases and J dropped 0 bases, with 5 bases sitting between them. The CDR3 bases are TGTGCCAGCAGCCCGGACAGCACAGATACGCAGTATTTT. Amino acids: CASSPDSTDTQYF.

This CDR3 reads CSALDPGGTEAFF. In DNA form, the CDR3 reads TGCAGCGCCCTGGACCCAGGCGGCACTGAAGCTTTCTTT. This chain connects TRBV29-1 to TRBJ1-1; no firm D call. CDR3 length equals 13 residues. V was cut by 7 bases and J by 4 bases, with 16 bases left in between. The germline CDR1 and CDR2 sequences are SQVTM and ANQGSEA.

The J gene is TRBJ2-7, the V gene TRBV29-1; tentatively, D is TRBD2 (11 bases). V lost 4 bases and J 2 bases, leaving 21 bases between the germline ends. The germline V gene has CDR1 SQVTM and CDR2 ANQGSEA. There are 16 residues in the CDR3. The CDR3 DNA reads TGCAGCGTTGGGGGACAGGGGACTAGCGGACCCTACGAGCAGTACTTC. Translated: CSVGGQGTSGPYEQYF.

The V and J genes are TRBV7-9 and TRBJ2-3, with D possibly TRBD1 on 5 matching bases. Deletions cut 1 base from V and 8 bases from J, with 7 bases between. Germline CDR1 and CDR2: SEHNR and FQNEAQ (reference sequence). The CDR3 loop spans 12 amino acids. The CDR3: CASSLGQGTQYF. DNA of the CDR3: TGTGCCAGCAGCTTAGGTCAGGGTACGCAGTATTTT.

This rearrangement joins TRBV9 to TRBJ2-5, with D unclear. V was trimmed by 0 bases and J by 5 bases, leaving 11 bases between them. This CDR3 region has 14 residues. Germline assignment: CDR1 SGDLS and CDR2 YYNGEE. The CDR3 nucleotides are TGTGCCAGCAGCGTAGAGCCAGAACTGGAGACCCAGTACTTC. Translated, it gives CASSVEPELETQYF.

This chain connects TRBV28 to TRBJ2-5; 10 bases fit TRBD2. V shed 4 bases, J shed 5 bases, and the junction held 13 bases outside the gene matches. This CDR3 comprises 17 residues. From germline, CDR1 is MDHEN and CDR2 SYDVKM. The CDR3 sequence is CASSWTTSGYTEETQYF. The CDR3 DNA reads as TGTGCCAGCAGTTGGACGACTAGCGGGTATACCGAGGAGACCCAGTACTTC.

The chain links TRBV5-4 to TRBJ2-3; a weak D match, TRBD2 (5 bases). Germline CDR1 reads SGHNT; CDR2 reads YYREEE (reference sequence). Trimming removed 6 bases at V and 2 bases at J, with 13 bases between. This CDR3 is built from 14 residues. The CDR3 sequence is CASTSTGNTDTQYF. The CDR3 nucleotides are TGTGCCAGCACCTCGACCGGGAACACAGATACGCAGTATTTT.

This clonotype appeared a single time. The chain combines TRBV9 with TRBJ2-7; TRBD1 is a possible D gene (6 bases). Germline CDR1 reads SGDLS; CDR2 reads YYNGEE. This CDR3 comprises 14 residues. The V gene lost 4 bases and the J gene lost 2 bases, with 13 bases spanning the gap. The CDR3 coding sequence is TGTGCCAGCAGCCCCCGGACAGCAACCTACGAGCAGTACTTC. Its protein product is CASSPRTATYEQYF.

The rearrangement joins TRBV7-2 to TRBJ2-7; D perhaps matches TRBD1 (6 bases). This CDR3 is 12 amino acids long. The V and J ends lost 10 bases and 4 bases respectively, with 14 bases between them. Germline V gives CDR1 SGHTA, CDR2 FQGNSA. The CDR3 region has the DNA TGTGCCACAGGACAGCATCTTTACGAGCAGTACTTC. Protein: CATGQHLYEQYF. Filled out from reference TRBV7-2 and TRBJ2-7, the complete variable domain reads GAGVSQSPSNKVTEKGKDVELRCDPISGHTALYWYRQSLGQGLEFLIYFQGNSAPDKSGLPSDRFSAERTGGSVSTLTIQRTQQEDSAVYLCATGQHLYEQYFGPGTRLTVT.

Here the CDR3 reads CASSQVSGIQETQYF. The CDR3 nucleotides are TGCGCCAGCAGCCAAGTCTCAGGCATCCAAGAGACCCAGTACTTC. J is TRBJ2-5 and V is TRBV4-1, with unresolved D. CDR3 length: 15 amino acids. The germline V gene has CDR1 MGHRA and CDR2 YSYEKL. Trimming removed 1 base at V and 1 base at J, with 10 bases between.

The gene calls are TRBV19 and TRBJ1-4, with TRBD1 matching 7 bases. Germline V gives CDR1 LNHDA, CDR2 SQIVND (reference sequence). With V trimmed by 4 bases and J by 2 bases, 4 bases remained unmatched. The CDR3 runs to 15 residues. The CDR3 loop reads CASSRIQGTNEKLFF. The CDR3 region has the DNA TGTGCCAGTAGTAGGATACAGGGGACTAATGAAAAACTGTTTTTT.

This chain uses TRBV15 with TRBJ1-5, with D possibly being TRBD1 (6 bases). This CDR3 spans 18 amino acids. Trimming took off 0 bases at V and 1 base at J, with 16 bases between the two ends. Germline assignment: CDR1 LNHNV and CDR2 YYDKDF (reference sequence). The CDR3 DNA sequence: TGTGCCACCAGCAGAGACCCAACAGGGTCAAAGAGCAATCAGCCCCAGCATTTT. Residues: CATSRDPTGSKSNQPQHF.